The rows below give T cell receptor beta chains drawn from one sample of a study of CD8 T cells in ankylosing spondylitis. Using its own MiXCR run on the 5' RACE reads, TCRdb lists one record per CDR3 protein. The sample holds some 220,000 distinct CDR3 sequences; around 8% are singletons and the top ten take 4% to 5%. Sequencing was carried out using blood, either unsorted or a sorted T cell fraction (not recorded which). These receptors all stem from a female donor with ankylosing spondylitis or in good health (not recorded which). Each CDR3 is given with its conserved first and last residue. A D gene is named only where the DNA matches it firmly. The size of a clone is reported for some rows only, either as once, few or many, or as a class for expanded clones.

>many|13|.|TRBV28|TRBJ2-3
CAIGTPGTDTQYF
TGTGCCATCGGGACTCCGGGGACAGATACGCAGTATTTT
>.|15|TRBD1|TRBV12-3/TRBV12-4|TRBJ1-4
CASSPGQFKNEKLFF
TGTGCCAGCAGTCCGGGACAGTTTAAGAATGAAAAACTGTTTTTT
>.|17|.|TRBV27|TRBJ1-2
CASSSRILRTANYGYTF
TGTGCCAGCAGTTCTAGGATACTCCGGACAGCCAACTATGGCTACACCTTC
>.|14|.|TRBV12-3/TRBV12-4|TRBJ2-1
CASGTRGFYNEQFF
TGTGCCAGTGGAACTAGGGGGTTTTACAATGAGCAGTTCTTC
>.|16|TRBD2|TRBV29-1|TRBJ2-5
CSIRLAGVGAQETQYF
TGCAGCATTAGACTAGCGGGAGTAGGGGCCCAAGAGACCCAGTACTTC
>many|11|.|TRBV28|TRBJ2-7
CASSFESEQYF
TGTGCCAGCAGTTTTGAAAGCGAGCAGTACTTC
>.|16|TRBD1|TRBV6-2/TRBV6-3|TRBJ2-3
CASSYRQGAVSDTQYF
TGTGCCAGCAGTTACAGGCAGGGGGCCGTCTCAGATACGCAGTATTTT
>many|15|TRBD1|TRBV7-2|TRBJ2-5
CASSLDRGIEETQYF
TGTGCCAGCAGCTTAGACAGGGGTATCGAGGAGACCCAGTACTTC
>.|16|.|TRBV7-2|TRBJ2-1
CASSFVSGSSYNEQFF
TGTGCCAGCAGCTTTGTCTCGGGAAGCTCCTACAATGAGCAGTTCTTC
>many|14|TRBD2|TRBV29-1|TRBJ2-1
CSVGERELSNEQFF
TGCAGCGTCGGCGAGCGGGAGTTGTCCAATGAGCAGTTCTTC
>many|15|TRBD2|TRBV6-2/TRBV6-3|TRBJ2-7
CASSYSKGGRIKQYF
TGTGCCAGCAGTTACTCGAAGGGCGGGAGAATAAAGCAGTACTTC
>many|19|TRBD1|TRBV11-2|TRBJ1-2
CASSLGSNRGPDPHYGYTF
TGTGCCAGCAGCTTAGGTTCAAACAGGGGGCCCGACCCCCACTATGGCTACACCTTC
>many|14|.|TRBV10-3|TRBJ1-5
CAISAGDSNQPQHF
TGTGCCATCAGTGCTGGGGACAGCAATCAGCCCCAGCATTTT
>many|13|TRBD1|TRBV20-1|TRBJ2-4
CSATGTARNIQYF
TGCAGTGCTACCGGGACAGCCAGAAACATTCAGTACTTC
>.|11|.|TRBV6-2/TRBV6-3|TRBJ2-7
CASRTSYEQYF
TGTGCCAGCAGAACCTCCTACGAGCAGTACTTC
>many|11|TRBD1|TRBV5-1|TRBJ2-1
CASGLRGQKFF
TGCGCCAGCGGGCTGAGGGGACAGAAGTTCTTC
>many|9|.|TRBV20-1|TRBJ1-2
CSARDGYTF
TGCAGTGCTAGGGATGGCTACACCTTC
>many|15|.|TRBV9|TRBJ1-6
CASSVAGAPNSPLHF
TGTGCCAGCAGCGTAGCTGGGGCCCCAAATTCACCCCTCCACTTT
>few|14|.|TRBV30|TRBJ1-5
CAWSIEWMNQPQHF
TGTGCCTGGAGTATCGAGTGGATGAATCAGCCCCAGCATTTT
>many|15|.|TRBV9|TRBJ2-1
CASSVATGIMDEQFF
TGTGCCAGCAGCGTAGCTACAGGGATCATGGATGAGCAGTTCTTC
>many|15|.|TRBV5-1|TRBJ2-1
CASSLDAPTYNEQFF
TGCGCCAGCAGCTTGGACGCACCAACCTACAATGAGCAGTTCTTC
>many|12|.|TRBV28|TRBJ2-1
CAAVSSYNEQFF
TGTGCCGCGGTAAGCTCCTACAATGAGCAGTTCTTC
>.|13|.|TRBV6-5|TRBJ2-7
CASSYDGLGEQYF
TGTGCCAGCAGCTACGACGGGTTGGGGGAGCAGTACTTC
>.|14|.|TRBV7-9|TRBJ2-7
CASSEPRLSYEQYF
TGTGCCAGCAGCGAGCCCAGGTTATCCTACGAGCAGTACTTC
>many|14|.|TRBV7-2|TRBJ2-1
CASSLGTERLEQFF
TGTGCCAGCAGCTTAGGGACGGAGAGGCTTGAGCAGTTCTTC
>many|15|.|TRBV7-8|TRBJ2-2
CASSPPVSGTGELFF
TGTGCCAGCAGCCCGCCGGTCAGCGGAACCGGGGAGCTGTTTTTT
>many|17|TRBD1|TRBV3-1|TRBJ2-4
CASSQTGTGSMGDIQYF
TGTGCCAGCAGCCAAACCGGGACAGGATCGATGGGAGACATTCAGTACTTC
>many|14|.|TRBV5-1|TRBJ1-2
CASSFRGSNYGYTF
TGCGCCAGCAGCTTTAGGGGTTCTAACTATGGCTACACCTTC
>many|17|TRBD1|TRBV20-1|TRBJ2-5
CSARPYSGTGRLKTQYF
TGCAGTGCTAGACCTTACTCCGGGACAGGGAGGTTGAAGACCCAGTACTTC
>many|15|.|TRBV20-1|TRBJ1-2
CSAPEQGSGRLGYTF
TGCAGTGCCCCGGAACAGGGAAGTGGGAGACTTGGCTACACCTTC
>many|17|.|TRBV6-1|TRBJ1-6
CASSRQQGPSYNSPLHF
TGTGCCAGCAGTCGCCAACAGGGACCCTCCTATAATTCACCCCTCCACTTT
>few|15|TRBD2|TRBV10-3|TRBJ2-1
CAIRPSSGWDNEQFF
TGTGCCATCAGACCCTCTAGCGGTTGGGACAATGAGCAGTTCTTC
>.|16|.|TRBV4-3|TRBJ1-4
CASSHQTDARNEKLFF
TGCGCCAGCAGCCATCAGACTGATGCCCGGAATGAAAAACTGTTTTTT
>many|16|TRBD2|TRBV6-2/TRBV6-3|TRBJ2-1
CASTGLAGGQNNEQFF
TGTGCCAGCACCGGACTAGCGGGAGGGCAAAACAATGAGCAGTTCTTC
>many|14|TRBD2|TRBV5-1|TRBJ2-2
CASTSGLAGGELFF
TGCGCCAGCACCTCAGGACTAGCGGGCGGGGAGCTGTTTTTT
>many|16|TRBD1|TRBV28|TRBJ2-7
CASSPSAAGGTYEQYF
TGTGCCAGCAGTCCCTCGGCGGCAGGGGGTACCTACGAGCAGTACTTC
>.|14|.|TRBV13|TRBJ1-2
CASSWTQTKYGYTF
TGTGCCAGCAGCTGGACCCAGACTAAATATGGCTACACCTTC
>.|15|TRBD2|TRBV4-3|TRBJ2-7
CASSQGLAGDREQYF
TGCGCCAGCAGCCAAGGACTAGCGGGAGATCGGGAGCAGTACTTC
>many|13|.|TRBV29-1|TRBJ2-5
CSAGLTWRETQYF
TGCAGCGCTGGGTTGACGTGGAGGGAGACCCAGTACTTC
>many|14|TRBD2|TRBV20-1|TRBJ2-5
CSAIPGEGRETQYF
TGCAGTGCAATTCCGGGGGAGGGGCGAGAGACCCAGTACTTC
>many|17|.|TRBV6-5|TRBJ1-3
CASSYGQGFASGNTIYF
TGTGCCAGCAGTTACGGGCAGGGGTTTGCCTCTGGAAACACCATATATTTT
>many|14|TRBD2|TRBV10-3|TRBJ2-7
CAISDEREFYEQYF
TGTGCCATCAGTGATGAGCGGGAATTTTACGAGCAGTACTTC
>many|15|.|TRBV6-2/TRBV6-3|TRBJ2-1
CASRSTTRSYNEQFF
TGTGCCAGCAGATCCACGACTAGATCCTACAATGAGCAGTTCTTC
>many|13|.|TRBV20-1|TRBJ2-7
CSARDFRGHEQYF
TGCAGTGCTAGAGATTTCAGGGGTCACGAGCAGTACTTC
>many|15|TRBD2|TRBV3-1|TRBJ2-5
CASSPPRAGVETQYF
TGTGCCAGCAGCCCCCCGCGAGCGGGAGTTGAGACCCAGTACTTC
>many|14|.|TRBV5-5|TRBJ2-5
CASSLDRGGETQYF
TGTGCCAGCAGCTTGGACAGGGGAGGAGAGACCCAGTACTTC
>many|14|.|TRBV29-1|TRBJ2-3
CSVEAAAVTDTQYF
TGCAGCGTTGAAGCGGCAGCCGTCACAGATACGCAGTATTTT
>many|14|.|TRBV2|TRBJ2-3
CASREGGGTDTQYF
TGTGCCAGCAGGGAGGGTGGTGGCACAGATACGCAGTATTTT
>.|12|.|TRBV5-8|TRBJ2-5
CASSGRKETQYF
TGTGCCAGCAGCGGACGGAAGGAGACCCAGTACTTC
>many|13|.|TRBV15|TRBJ1-3
CATSTTRGNTIYF
TGTGCCACCAGCACCACTAGAGGAAACACCATATATTTT
>.|15|TRBD2|TRBV7-2|TRBJ2-7
CASSLEAGGIYEQYF
TGTGCCAGCAGCTTAGAGGCGGGAGGGATCTACGAGCAGTACTTC
>many|12|.|TRBV7-9|TRBJ2-5
CASSLVEETQYF
TGTGCCAGCAGCTTAGTCGAAGAGACCCAGTACTTC
>many|14|.|TRBV27|TRBJ1-2
CASSLSPANYGYTF
TGTGCCAGCAGTTTATCGCCCGCTAACTATGGCTACACCTTC
>many|15|TRBD2|TRBV5-1|TRBJ2-1
CASSPRLAGLNEQFF
TGCGCCAGCAGCCCCCGACTAGCGGGCCTCAATGAGCAGTTCTTC